Each of the 5 T cell receptor beta chains below was sequenced from the same sample in a study of T cell responses to AZD1222 COVID-19 vaccine. Clones were read by immunoSEQ multiplex PCR, and TCRdb kept only the in-frame ones, dropping some. The sample records fewer than 130,000 clones, roughly 85% being singletons. This specimen consisted of peripheral blood, obtained 28 days after the second AZD1222 dose. These receptors all stem from an adult who received the AZD1222 COVID-19 vaccine.

This clone was counted ten times or more. V and J are TRBV7-3 and TRBJ2-5, with D perhaps given as TRBD1 or TRBD2 (5 bases each). The V gene's germline CDR1 is SGHTA and CDR2 FQGTGA. The CDR3 runs to 13 residues. V lost 4 bases and J lost 5, with 11 bases in between. The CDR3 coding sequence is TGTGCCAGCAGCTCGACATGGGGGGAGACCCAGTACTTC. Amino acids: CASSSTWGETQYF.

The chain uses TRBV5-1 and TRBJ2-1; D possibly corresponds to TRBD2 (6 bases). This CDR3 contains 15 residues. V was clipped by 0 bases and J by 2 bases, with 9 bases between them. Germline lookup yields CDR1 SGHRS and CDR2 YFSETQ. CDR3 nucleotides: TGCGCCAGCAGCTTGGGGGGCGGGACCTACAATGAGCAGTTCTTC. Its translation: CASSLGGGTYNEQFF. The complete variable domain, with remaining parts taken from reference TRBV5-1 and TRBJ2-1, reads KAGVTQTPRYLIKTRGQQVTLSCSPISGHRSVSWYQQTPGQGLQFLFEYFSETQRNKGNFPGRFSGRQFSNSRSEMNVSTLELGDSALYLCASSLGGGTYNEQFFGPGTRLTVL.

The rearrangement links TRBV4-1 to TRBJ1-1; 7 bases agree with TRBD1. CDR1 is MGHRA and CDR2 is YSYEKL in the germline V gene. V lost 4 bases, J lost 2 bases, and 4 bases stayed unmatched. The CDR3 is 14 residues long. This chain's CDR3 is CASSPDRRNTEAFF. The CDR3 nucleotides read TGCGCCAGCAGCCCGGACAGGAGAAACACTGAAGCTTTCTTT.

This chain uses TRBV15 with TRBJ2-7, with a tentative D call TRBD2 (6 bases). The V end lost 5 bases, the J end lost 0 bases, and 17 bases lay between the germline ends. Per germline, CDR1 LNHNV and CDR2 YYDKDF (reference sequence). The CDR3 runs to 16 residues. Here the CDR3 DNA reads TGTGCCACCAGCTCACTCGGGACTTTGAGCTCCTACGAGCAGTACTTC. Its protein product is CATSSLGTLSSYEQYF.

This chain joins TRBV3-1 (or the pseudogene TRBV3-2) and TRBJ1-5; the D gene is possibly TRBD1 (6 bases). CDR1 is LGHDT and CDR2 is YNNKEL in the germline V gene (reference sequence). V dropped 0 bases and J dropped 6 bases, with 12 bases sitting between them. There are 15 residues in the CDR3. The CDR3 protein is CASSQDPRGGQPQHF. The CDR3, as DNA: TGTGCCAGCAGCCAAGATCCCAGGGGAGGTCAGCCCCAGCATTTT.